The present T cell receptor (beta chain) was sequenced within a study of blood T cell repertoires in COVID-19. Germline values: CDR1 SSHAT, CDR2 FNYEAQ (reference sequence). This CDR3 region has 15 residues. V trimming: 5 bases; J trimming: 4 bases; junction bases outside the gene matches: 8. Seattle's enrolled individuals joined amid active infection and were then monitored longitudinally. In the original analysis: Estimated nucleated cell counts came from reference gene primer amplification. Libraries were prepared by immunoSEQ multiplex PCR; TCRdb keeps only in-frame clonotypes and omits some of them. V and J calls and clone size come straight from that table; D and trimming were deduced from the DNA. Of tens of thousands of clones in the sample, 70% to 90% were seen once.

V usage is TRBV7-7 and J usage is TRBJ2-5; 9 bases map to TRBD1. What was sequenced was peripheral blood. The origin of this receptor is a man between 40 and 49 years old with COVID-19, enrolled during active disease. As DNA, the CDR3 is TGTGCCAGCAGCGGGCCGGGACAGGGTACAGAGACCCAGTACTTC. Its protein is CASSGPGQGTETQYF. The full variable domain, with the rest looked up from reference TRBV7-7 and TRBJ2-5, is GAGVSQSPRYKVTKRGQDVTLRCDPISSHATLYWYQQALGQGPEFLTYFNYEAQPDKSGLPSDRFSAERPEGSISTLTIQRTEQRDSAMYRCASSGPGQGTETQYFGPGTRLLVL.